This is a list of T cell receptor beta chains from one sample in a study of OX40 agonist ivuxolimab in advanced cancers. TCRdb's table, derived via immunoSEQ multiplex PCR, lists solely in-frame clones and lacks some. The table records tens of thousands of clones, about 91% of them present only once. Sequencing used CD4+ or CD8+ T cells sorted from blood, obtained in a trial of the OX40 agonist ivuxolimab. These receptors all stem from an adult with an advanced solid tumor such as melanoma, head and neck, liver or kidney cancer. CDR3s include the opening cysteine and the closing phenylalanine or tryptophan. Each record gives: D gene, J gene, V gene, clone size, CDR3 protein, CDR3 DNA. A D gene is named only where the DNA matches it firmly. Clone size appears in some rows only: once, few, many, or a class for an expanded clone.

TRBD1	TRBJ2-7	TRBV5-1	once	CASRRTGGLREQYF	TGCGCCAGCAGGAGGACAGGGGGACTACGGGAGCAGTACTTC
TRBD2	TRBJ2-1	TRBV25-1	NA	CASSYAGGRAWEQFF	TGTGCCAGCAGTTACGCTGGCGGGAGGGCCTGGGAGCAGTTCTTC
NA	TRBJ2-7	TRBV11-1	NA	CAIVEQYF	TGTGCCATCGTCGAGCAGTACTTC
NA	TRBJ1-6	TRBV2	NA	CASRESSPLHF	TGTGCCAGCAGGGAGAGTTCACCCCTCCACTTT
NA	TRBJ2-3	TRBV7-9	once	CASSLGVGSGSTDTQYF	TGTGCCAGCAGCTTAGGGGTAGGGAGTGGGTCCACAGATACGCAGTATTTT
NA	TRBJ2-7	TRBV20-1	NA	CSATSSREQYF	TGCAGTGCTACTAGCTCCCGGGAGCAGTACTTC
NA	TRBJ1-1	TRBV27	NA	CASRDRLSVSTEAFF	TGTGCCAGCAGGGACCGGCTGTCGGTTAGCACTGAAGCTTTCTTT
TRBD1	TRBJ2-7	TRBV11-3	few	CASSLGQGNFYEQYF	TGTGCCAGCAGCTTAGGACAGGGCAATTTCTACGAGCAGTACTTC
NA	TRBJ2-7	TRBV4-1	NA	CASSQPAEGMYEQYF	TGCGCCAGCAGCCAACCCGCTGAGGGTATGTACGAGCAGTACTTC
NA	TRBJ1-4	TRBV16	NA	CASSPSRGVGEKLFF	TGTGCCAGCAGCCCGTCAAGGGGAGTCGGGGAAAAACTGTTTTTT
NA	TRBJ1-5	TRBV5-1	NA	CASRRDVSQPQHF	TGCGCCAGCAGAAGGGACGTCTCCCAGCCCCAGCATTTT
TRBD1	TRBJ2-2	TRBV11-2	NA	CASSPRDRYTGELFF	TGTGCCAGCAGCCCCCGGGACAGATACACCGGGGAGCTGTTTTTT
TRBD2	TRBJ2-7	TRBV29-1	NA	CSVILAGLSYEQYF	TGCAGCGTTATACTAGCGGGCCTCTCCTACGAGCAGTACTTC
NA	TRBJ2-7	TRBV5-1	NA	CASSLLQGGSYEQYF	TGCGCCAGCAGCTTGCTTCAGGGTGGGTCCTACGAGCAGTACTTC
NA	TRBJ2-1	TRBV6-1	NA	CASQDFYNEQFF	TGTGCCAGTCAGGACTTCTACAATGAGCAGTTCTTC
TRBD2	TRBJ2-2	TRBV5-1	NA	CASSAGLAGATGELFF	TGCGCCAGCAGCGCGGGACTAGCGGGAGCGACCGGGGAGCTGTTTTTT
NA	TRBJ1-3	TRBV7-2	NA	CASTLTPGTGNTIYF	TGTGCCAGCACCCTAACTCCGGGGACTGGAAACACCATATATTTT
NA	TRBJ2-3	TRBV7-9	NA	CANSLGGAGEADTQYF	TGTGCCAACAGCTTAGGGGGTGCCGGGGAAGCAGATACGCAGTATTTT
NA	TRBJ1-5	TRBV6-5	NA	CASSAGGNQPQHF	TGTGCCAGCAGCGCAGGGGGCAATCAGCCCCAGCATTTT
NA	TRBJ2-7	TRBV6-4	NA	CASSPTAATYEQYF	TGTGCCAGCAGTCCTACAGCGGCAACCTACGAGCAGTACTTC
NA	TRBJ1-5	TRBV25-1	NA	CASSEAGTPPQHF	TGTGCCAGCAGTGAGGCCGGGACCCCGCCCCAGCATTTT
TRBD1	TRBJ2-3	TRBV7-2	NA	CASSPGGGAPDTQYF	TGTGCCAGCAGCCCAGGGGGTGGAGCCCCAGATACGCAGTATTTT
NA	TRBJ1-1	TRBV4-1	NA	CASSQPSRDRNTEAFF	TGCGCCAGCAGCCAACCTTCTCGAGACAGGAACACTGAAGCTTTCTTT
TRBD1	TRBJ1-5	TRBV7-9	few	CASSPGTGGSQPQHF	TGTGCCAGCAGCCCCGGGACAGGGGGCTCTCAGCCCCAGCATTTT
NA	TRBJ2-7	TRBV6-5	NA	CASRGLTYEQYF	TGTGCCAGCAGGGGGTTAACCTACGAGCAGTACTTC
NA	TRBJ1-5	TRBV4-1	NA	CASSQGGGRQPQHF	TGCGCCAGCAGCCAAGGAGGGGGGCGGCAGCCCCAGCATTTT
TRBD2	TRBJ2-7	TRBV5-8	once	CASSFWTSNNEQYF	TGTGCCAGCAGCTTCTGGACTAGCAACAACGAGCAGTACTTC
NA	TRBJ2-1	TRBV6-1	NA	CASSRQSREYNEQFF	TGTGCCAGCAGCCGACAATCCCGCGAATACAATGAGCAGTTCTTC
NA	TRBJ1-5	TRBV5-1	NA	CASSLDWQDNQPQHF	TGCGCCAGCAGCTTGGATTGGCAGGACAATCAGCCCCAGCATTTT
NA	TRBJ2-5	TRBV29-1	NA	CSSLGGLGETQYF	TGCAGCTCCCTAGGGGGGCTGGGGGAGACCCAGTACTTC
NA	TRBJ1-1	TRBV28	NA	CASSLLGNTEAFF	TGTGCCAGCAGCCTACTTGGGAACACTGAAGCTTTCTTT
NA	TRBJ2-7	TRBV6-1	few	CASSATEGYEQYF	TGTGCCAGCAGTGCGACAGAAGGTTACGAGCAGTACTTC
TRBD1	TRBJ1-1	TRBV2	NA	CASGSDRGSSEAFF	TGTGCCAGCGGATCCGACAGGGGGTCCTCTGAAGCTTTCTTT
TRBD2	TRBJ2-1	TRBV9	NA	CASSVLAGGPGYNEQFF	TGTGCCAGCAGCGTACTAGCGGGAGGGCCGGGGTACAATGAGCAGTTCTTC
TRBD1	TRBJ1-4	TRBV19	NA	CASTHPGQPNEKLFF	TGTGCCAGTACCCATCCGGGACAGCCTAATGAAAAACTGTTTTTT
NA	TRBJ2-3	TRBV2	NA	CASSPAWEGADTQYF	TGTGCCAGCAGCCCAGCATGGGAAGGCGCAGATACGCAGTATTTT
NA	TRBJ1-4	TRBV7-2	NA	CASSLAWGPNEKLFF	TGTGCCAGCAGCTTAGCGTGGGGGCCAAATGAAAAACTGTTTTTT
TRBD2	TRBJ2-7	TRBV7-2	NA	CASSLGLAGPYEQYF	TGTGCCAGCAGCTTAGGACTAGCGGGGCCCTACGAGCAGTACTTC
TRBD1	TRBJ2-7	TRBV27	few	CASRTIDREYEQYF	TGTGCCAGCAGAACGATCGACAGGGAGTACGAGCAGTACTTC
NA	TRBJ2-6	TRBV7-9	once	CASRTSNSGANVLTF	TGTGCCAGCAGGACAAGTAACTCTGGGGCCAACGTCCTGACTTTC
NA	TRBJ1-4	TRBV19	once	CASSAHAYRETNEKLFF	TGTGCCAGTAGTGCCCACGCCTACAGGGAAACTAATGAAAAACTGTTTTTT
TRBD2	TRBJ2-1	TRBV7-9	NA	CASSFLYLAGGGNEQFF	TGTGCCAGCAGCTTTCTTTATTTAGCGGGAGGAGGTAATGAGCAGTTCTTC
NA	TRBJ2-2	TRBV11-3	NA	CASSLGRLVTGELFF	TGTGCCAGCAGCTTGGGAAGACTAGTCACCGGGGAGCTGTTTTTT
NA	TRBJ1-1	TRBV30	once	CAWSVHFRGSVNTEAFF	TGTGCCTGGAGTGTACATTTTAGGGGCTCAGTGAACACTGAAGCTTTCTTT
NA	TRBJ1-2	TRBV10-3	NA	CAISDGVDGYTF	TGTGCCATCAGTGACGGCGTTGATGGCTACACCTTC
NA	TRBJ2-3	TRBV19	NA	CASSRRDRNTDTQYF	TGTGCCAGTAGCCGACGGGACCGGAACACAGATACGCAGTATTTT
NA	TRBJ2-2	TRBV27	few	CASSLSWSTGELFF	TGTGCCAGCAGTTTATCATGGAGCACCGGGGAGCTGTTTTTT
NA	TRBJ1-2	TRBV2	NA	CASSESGVAGYTF	TGTGCCAGCAGTGAAAGCGGGGTGGCTGGCTACACCTTC
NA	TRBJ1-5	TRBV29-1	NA	CSVEVGGASNQPQHF	TGCAGCGTTGAAGTCGGGGGGGCAAGCAATCAGCCCCAGCATTTT
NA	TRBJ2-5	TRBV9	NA	CASSVVGEGETQYF	TGTGCCAGCAGCGTAGTGGGAGAGGGAGAGACCCAGTACTTC
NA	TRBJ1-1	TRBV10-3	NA	CAISDPTVNTEAFF	TGTGCCATCAGTGACCCGACAGTGAACACTGAAGCTTTCTTT
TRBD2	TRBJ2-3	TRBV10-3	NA	CAIRSRGLAGGPKGADTQYF	TGTGCCATCCGGAGTCGGGGACTAGCGGGAGGGCCGAAAGGAGCAGATACGCAGTATTTT
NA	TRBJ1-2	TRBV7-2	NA	CASSPRPLNYGYTF	TGTGCCAGCAGCCCCAGGCCTCTTAACTATGGCTACACCTTC
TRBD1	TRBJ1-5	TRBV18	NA	CASRGQGESNQPQHF	TGTGCCAGCCGCGGACAGGGAGAGTCAAATCAGCCCCAGCATTTT
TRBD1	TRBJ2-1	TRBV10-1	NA	CASSPGTGVRNEQFF	TGCGCCAGCAGCCCGGGGACAGGGGTAAGGAATGAGCAGTTCTTC
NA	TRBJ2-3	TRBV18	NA	CASSPRGGGFPSDTQYF	TGTGCCAGCTCACCCCGTGGGGGAGGCTTCCCCTCAGATACGCAGTATTTT
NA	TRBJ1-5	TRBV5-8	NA	CASRRGTGNQPQHF	TGTGCCAGCAGGCGGGGGACGGGCAATCAGCCCCAGCATTTT
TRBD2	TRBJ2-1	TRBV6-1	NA	CASRSGTSNGNEQFF	TGTGCCAGCAGATCCGGGACTAGTAATGGCAATGAGCAGTTCTTC
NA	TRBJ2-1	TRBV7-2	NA	CASSFQGGPSFF	TGTGCCAGCAGCTTCCAGGGTGGCCCAAGCTTCTTC